The 5 T cell receptor beta chains in this list originate from one sample, sequenced in a study of ipilimumab plus nivolumab after autologous stem cell transplantation. Libraries were prepared by immunoSEQ multiplex PCR; TCRdb keeps only in-frame clonotypes and omits some of them. This table holds over 75,000 clones, 83% found once. The sample consisted of PBMCs, taken in a trial of ipilimumab plus nivolumab as post-transplant consolidation. These TCRs come from a male donor with diffuse large B-cell lymphoma.

This clone was found a few times. The chain employs TRBV15 and TRBJ1-2; D uncertain. Germline V gives CDR1 LNHNV, CDR2 YYDKDF (reference sequence). There are 14 residues in the CDR3. Between the trimmed V and J ends, which lost 5 bases and 4 bases, there was a span of 14 bases. CDR3 region: CATSRIGPSYGYTF. CDR3 DNA sequence: TGTGCCACCAGCCGTATCGGACCCAGCTATGGCTACACCTTC.

This chain links TRBV2 with TRBJ1-5; no clear D. CDR1 and CDR2 from the germline V gene are SNHLY and FYNNEI. The CDR3 length is 12 residues. The ends were cut back, 3 bases at V and 1 base at J, with 1 base in the middle. The CDR3 sequence is CASSDSNQPQHF. In DNA, the CDR3 is TGTGCCAGCAGTGACAGCAATCAGCCCCAGCATTTT.

This sequence joins TRBV5-1 and TRBJ2-2; D tentatively reads TRBD1 or TRBD2 (5 bases each). The V gene's germline CDR1 is SGHRS and CDR2 YFSETQ. This CDR3 contains 13 residues. The germline V and J ends were trimmed by 3 bases and 6 bases, with 9 bases remaining between them. The CDR3 nucleotides are TGCGCCAGCAGCTGGGACGGCGCCGGGGAGCTGTTTTTT. Its protein is CASSWDGAGELFF. The full variable domain, in which reference TRBV5-1 and TRBJ2-2 provide the parts outside the CDR3, is KAGVTQTPRYLIKTRGQQVTLSCSPISGHRSVSWYQQTPGQGLQFLFEYFSETQRNKGNFPGRFSGRQFSNSRSEMNVSTLELGDSALYLCASSWDGAGELFFGEGSRLTVL.

This clone turned up a few times. The rearrangement links TRBV2 to TRBJ1-1; D remains ambiguous. The germline CDR1 and CDR2 sequences are SNHLY and FYNNEI. The CDR3 extends over 13 amino acids. Trimming pared 7 bases from V and 1 base from J, leaving 10 bases between. CDR3 in amino acids: CASMGLGNTEAFF. For the CDR3, the DNA is TGTGCCAGCATGGGGTTAGGGAACACTGAAGCTTTCTTT.

This chain links TRBV5-1 with TRBJ2-1, with TRBD2 matching 8 bases. The length of the CDR3 is 16 residues. V shed 0 bases and J 6 bases; nucleotides not matched to a gene: 8. Germline V gene lookup returns CDR1 SGHRS and CDR2 YFSETQ. DNA for the CDR3: TGCGCCAGCAGCTTGGACCCTGCGGGGGGCGTCAATGAGCAGTTCTTC. This sequence encodes CASSLDPAGGVNEQFF.